The T cell receptor beta chain under discussion was sequenced for a study of blood T cell repertoires in COVID-19. Overall study context: Nucleic acid was either cDNA or gDNA, and it came from T cells, B-cell-depleted T cells, or PBMCs.

Some clones are missing from TCRdb's copy, which holds only in-frame ones; the method was immunoSEQ multiplex PCR. The repertoire holds under 350,000 clones, about 93% seen once, with 6.5% to 8% in the top ten. Patients at the Seattle site were enrolled during active infection and followed longitudinally. This CDR3 is built from 15 residues. From germline, CDR1 is SGHRS and CDR2 YFSETQ. V lost 0 bases and J 6 bases, leaving 12 bases between the germline ends. The clonotype comes from a woman aged 25 to 45 with COVID-19, enrolled during active disease. Sample: peripheral blood. This sequence joins TRBV5-1 and TRBJ2-2; tentatively, D is TRBD1 (6 bases). CDR3 nucleotides: TGCGCCAGCAGCTTGGGACAGGTTGGGGCCGGGGAGCTGTTTTTT. This translates into CASSLGQVGAGELFF. Looking up the rest from reference TRBV5-1 and TRBJ2-2 gives the full variable domain: KAGVTQTPRYLIKTRGQQVTLSCSPISGHRSVSWYQQTPGQGLQFLFEYFSETQRNKGNFPGRFSGRQFSNSRSEMNVSTLELGDSALYLCASSLGQVGAGELFFGEGSRLTVL.